Sequencing of this TCR beta chain was carried out in a study of early T cells in non-severe SARS-CoV-2 infection. Study-level information: Sequencing of bulk RNA from unsorted whole blood was done, without chain pairing.

The TCR library protocol attached unique molecular identifiers to the individual cDNA molecules. TCRdb redid the calling of the 5' RACE reads with MiXCR, one entry per CDR3 protein. The table has 60,000 or so distinct CDR3 sequences, more than 10% seen once. V was shortened by 4 bases and J by 9 bases, with 13 bases between the two germline ends. The V gene's germline CDR1 is MNHNS and CDR2 SASEGT. The CDR3 extends over 13 amino acids. This chain joins TRBV6-1 and TRBJ2-4; D is undetermined. The receptor's source is an adult who was a healthcare worker with PCR-confirmed SARS-CoV-2 infection or an uninfected control (not recorded which). The sample consisted of whole blood. The chain's CDR3 is CASSGALIGIQYF. The CDR3 nucleotides are TGTGCCAGCAGTGGTGCCCTAATCGGCATTCAGTACTTC.